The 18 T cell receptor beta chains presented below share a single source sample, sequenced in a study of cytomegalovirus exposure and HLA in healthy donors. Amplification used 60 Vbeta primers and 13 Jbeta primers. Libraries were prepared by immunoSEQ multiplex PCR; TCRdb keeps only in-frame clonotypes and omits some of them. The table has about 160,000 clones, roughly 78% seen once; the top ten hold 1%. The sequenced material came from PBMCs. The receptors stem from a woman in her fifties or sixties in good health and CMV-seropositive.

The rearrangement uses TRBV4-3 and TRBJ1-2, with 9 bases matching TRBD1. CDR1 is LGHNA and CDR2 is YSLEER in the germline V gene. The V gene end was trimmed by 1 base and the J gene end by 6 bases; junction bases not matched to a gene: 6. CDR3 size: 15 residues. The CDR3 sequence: CASSQAWGQGHGYTF. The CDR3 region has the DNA TGCGCCAGCAGCCAAGCGTGGGGACAGGGTCATGGCTACACCTTC.

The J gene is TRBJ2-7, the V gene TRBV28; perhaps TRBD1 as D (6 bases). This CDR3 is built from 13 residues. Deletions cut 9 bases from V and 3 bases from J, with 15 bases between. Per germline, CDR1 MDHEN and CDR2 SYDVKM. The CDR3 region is CASIAGQSYEQYF. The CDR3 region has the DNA TGTGCCAGTATTGCCGGACAGAGCTACGAGCAGTACTTC.

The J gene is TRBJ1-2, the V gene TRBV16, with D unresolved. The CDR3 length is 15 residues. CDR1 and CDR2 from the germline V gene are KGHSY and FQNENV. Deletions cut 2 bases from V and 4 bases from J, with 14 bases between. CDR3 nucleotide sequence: TGTGCCAGCAGCCAAGGGCCAGTGCGGGTCTATGGCTACACCTTC. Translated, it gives CASSQGPVRVYGYTF.

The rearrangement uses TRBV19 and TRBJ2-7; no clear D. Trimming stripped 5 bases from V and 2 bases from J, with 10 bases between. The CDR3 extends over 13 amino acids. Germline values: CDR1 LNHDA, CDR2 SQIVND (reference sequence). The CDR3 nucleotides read TGTGCCAGTAGTTCCGGGTTGCCCTACGAGCAGTACTTC. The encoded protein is CASSSGLPYEQYF.

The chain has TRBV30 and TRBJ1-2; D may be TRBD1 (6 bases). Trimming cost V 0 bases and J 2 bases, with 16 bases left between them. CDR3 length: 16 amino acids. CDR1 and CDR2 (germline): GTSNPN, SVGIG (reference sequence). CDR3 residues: CAWSVRGRGKNYGYTF. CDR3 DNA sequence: TGTGCCTGGAGTGTACGGGGCAGGGGTAAGAACTATGGCTACACCTTC.

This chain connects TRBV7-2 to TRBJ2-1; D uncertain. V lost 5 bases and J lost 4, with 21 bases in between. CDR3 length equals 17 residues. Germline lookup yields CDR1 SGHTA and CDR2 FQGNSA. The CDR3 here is CASSGPTLGHDYNEQFF. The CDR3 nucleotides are TGTGCCAGCAGCGGCCCCACGTTGGGCCACGATTACAATGAGCAGTTCTTC.

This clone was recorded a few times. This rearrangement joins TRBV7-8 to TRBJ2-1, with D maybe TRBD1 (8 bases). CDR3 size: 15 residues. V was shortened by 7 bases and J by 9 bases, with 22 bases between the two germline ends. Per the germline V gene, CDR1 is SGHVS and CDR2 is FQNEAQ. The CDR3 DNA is TGTGCCAGCACTGTAGGGCGACAGGGGAGGGGTGAGCAGTTCTTC. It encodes CASTVGRQGRGEQFF.

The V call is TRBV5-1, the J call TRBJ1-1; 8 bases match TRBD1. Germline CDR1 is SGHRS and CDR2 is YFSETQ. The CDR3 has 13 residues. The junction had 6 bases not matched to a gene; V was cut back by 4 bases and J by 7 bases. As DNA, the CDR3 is TGCGCCAGCAGCCACCAGGGGGCGAGTGAAGCTTTCTTT. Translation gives CASSHQGASEAFF.

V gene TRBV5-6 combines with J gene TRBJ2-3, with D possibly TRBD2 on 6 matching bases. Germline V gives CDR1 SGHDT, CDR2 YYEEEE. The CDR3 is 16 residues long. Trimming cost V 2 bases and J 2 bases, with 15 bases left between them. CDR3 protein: CASSFGGGTLTDTQYF. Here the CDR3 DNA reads TGTGCCAGCAGCTTTGGGGGTGGGACTCTCACAGATACGCAGTATTTT.

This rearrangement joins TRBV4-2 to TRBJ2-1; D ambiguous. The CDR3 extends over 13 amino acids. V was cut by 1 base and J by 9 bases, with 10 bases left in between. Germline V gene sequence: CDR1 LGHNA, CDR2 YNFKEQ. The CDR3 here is CASSQGALGEQFF. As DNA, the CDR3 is TGTGCCAGCAGCCAAGGGGCTTTAGGTGAGCAGTTCTTC.

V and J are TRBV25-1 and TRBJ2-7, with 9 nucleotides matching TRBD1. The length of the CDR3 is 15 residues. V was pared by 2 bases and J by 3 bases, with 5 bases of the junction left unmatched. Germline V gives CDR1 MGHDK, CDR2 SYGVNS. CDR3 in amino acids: CASSEGGQGFYEQYF. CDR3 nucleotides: TGTGCCAGCAGTGAAGGGGGACAGGGTTTCTACGAGCAGTACTTC.

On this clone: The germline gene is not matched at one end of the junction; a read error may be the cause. The CDR3 nucleotides read TGTACCAGTAGGATACAGGGGTCCTACAATGAGCAGTTCTTC. Translation gives CTSRIQGSYNEQFF. The rearrangement uses TRBV19 and TRBJ2-1; 7 bases align to TRBD1. The CDR3 loop spans 14 amino acids. Germline V gives CDR1 LNHDA, CDR2 SQIVND (reference sequence).

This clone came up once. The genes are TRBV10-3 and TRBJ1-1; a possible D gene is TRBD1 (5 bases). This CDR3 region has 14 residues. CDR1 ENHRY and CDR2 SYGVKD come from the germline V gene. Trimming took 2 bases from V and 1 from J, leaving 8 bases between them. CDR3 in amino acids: CAISEPTENTEAFF. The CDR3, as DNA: TGTGCCATCAGTGAGCCGACAGAGAACACTGAAGCTTTCTTT.

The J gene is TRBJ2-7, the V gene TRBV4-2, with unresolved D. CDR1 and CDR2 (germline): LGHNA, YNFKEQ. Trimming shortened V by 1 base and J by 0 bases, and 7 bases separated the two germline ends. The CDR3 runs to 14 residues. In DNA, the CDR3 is TGTGCCAGCAGCCAAGCGAGGAGCTCCTACGAGCAGTACTTC. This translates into CASSQARSSYEQYF.

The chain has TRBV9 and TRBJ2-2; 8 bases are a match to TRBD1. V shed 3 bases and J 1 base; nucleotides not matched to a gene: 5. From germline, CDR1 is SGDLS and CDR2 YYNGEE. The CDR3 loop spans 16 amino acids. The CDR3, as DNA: TGTGCCAGCAGCGAGCAGGGGGCCCAGAACACCGGGGAGCTGTTTTTT. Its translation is CASSEQGAQNTGELFF.

CDR3 bases: TGTGCCAGCGGGGGTGGGACTTCGAGTCAGCCCCAGCATTTT. It is translated as CASGGGTSSQPQHF. The chain uses TRBV9 and TRBJ1-5; D is possibly TRBD1 (5 bases). The CDR3 runs to 14 residues. Germline CDR1 reads SGDLS; CDR2 reads YYNGEE. Between the trimmed V and J ends, which lost 7 bases and 6 bases, there was a span of 17 bases.

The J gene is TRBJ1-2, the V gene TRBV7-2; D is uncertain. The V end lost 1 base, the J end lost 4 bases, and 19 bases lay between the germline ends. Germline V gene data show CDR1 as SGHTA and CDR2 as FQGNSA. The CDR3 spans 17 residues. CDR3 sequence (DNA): TGTGCCAGCAGCTTAGTCCTGATGAAGACTGCTACCTATGGCTACACCTTC. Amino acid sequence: CASSLVLMKTATYGYTF. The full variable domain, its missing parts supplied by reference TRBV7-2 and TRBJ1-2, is GAGVSQSPSNKVTEKGKDVELRCDPISGHTALYWYRQSLGQGLEFLIYFQGNSAPDKSGLPSDRFSAERTGGSVSTLTIQRTQQEDSAVYLCASSLVLMKTATYGYTFGSGTRLTVV.

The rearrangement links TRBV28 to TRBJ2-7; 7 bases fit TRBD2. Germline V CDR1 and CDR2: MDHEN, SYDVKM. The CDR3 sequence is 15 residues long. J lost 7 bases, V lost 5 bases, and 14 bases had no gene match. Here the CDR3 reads CASSIPGLRAREQYF. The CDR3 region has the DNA TGTGCCAGCAGTATACCGGGACTACGGGCTCGGGAGCAGTACTTC.